The T cell receptor beta chain described here comes from a study of PD-1 blockade in classical Hodgkin lymphoma. Turning to the study itself: Patients received nivolumab 3 mg/kg intravenously every 2 weeks. The study, taken as a whole, reports: Factors driving the repertoire differences, possibly disease activity or prior therapy, remain undefined.

This sample's time point: cycle 4 day 1 (C4D1), after less than 7 weeks of nivolumab. Relapse after autologous stem cell transplantation occurred in every patient, and brentuximab vedotin exposure varied. Measured with immunoSEQ multiplex PCR; TCRdb has only the in-frame clones, and not every one. Of some 16,000 clones listed, about 80% are singletons. This clone was observed a handful of times. Its antigen is unidentified. CDR1 and CDR2 (germline): MNHEY, SVGAGI. The CDR3 extends over 14 amino acids. The V gene lost 0 bases and the J gene lost 6 bases, with 11 bases spanning the gap. The material sequenced was peripheral blood mononuclear cells (PBMCs), taken before the fourth cycle of nivolumab. This sequence originates from a human donor with classical Hodgkin lymphoma. J is TRBJ1-1 and V is TRBV6-5; the D gene is possibly TRBD1 (5 bases). CDR3 nucleotide sequence: TGTGCCAGCAGTTACTCGGGGGGAAACGCTGAAGCTTTCTTT. It specifies CASSYSGGNAEAFF.